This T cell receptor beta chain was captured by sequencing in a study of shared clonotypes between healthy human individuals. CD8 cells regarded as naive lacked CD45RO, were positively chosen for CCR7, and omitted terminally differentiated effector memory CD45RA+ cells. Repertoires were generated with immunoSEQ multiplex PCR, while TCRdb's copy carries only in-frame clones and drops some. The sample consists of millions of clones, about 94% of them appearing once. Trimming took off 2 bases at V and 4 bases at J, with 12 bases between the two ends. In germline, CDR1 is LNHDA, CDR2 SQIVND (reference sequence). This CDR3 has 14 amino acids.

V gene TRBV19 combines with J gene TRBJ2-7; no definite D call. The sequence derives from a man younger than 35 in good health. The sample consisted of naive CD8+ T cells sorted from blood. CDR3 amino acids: CASSIKSSFYEQYF. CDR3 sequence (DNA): TGTGCCAGTAGTATAAAGTCTTCTTTTTACGAGCAGTACTTC. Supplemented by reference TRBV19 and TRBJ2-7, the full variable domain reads DGGITQSPKYLFRKEGQNVTLSCEQNLNHDAMYWYRQDPGQGLRLIYYSQIVNDFQKGDIAEGYSVSREKKESFPLTVTSAQKNPTAFYLCASSIKSSFYEQYFGPGTRLTVT.